This T cell receptor beta chain is drawn from a study of human T cells and chemical hapten exposure. V shed 4 bases, J shed 5 bases, and the junction held 1 base outside the gene matches. Germline assignment: CDR1 LNHDA and CDR2 SQIVND (reference sequence). This CDR3 is built from 14 residues. As the library was built, unique molecular identifiers were attached to individual cDNA molecules. MiXCR, run by TCRdb on the 5' RACE reads, gives a single entry per CDR3 protein. Counted here are approximately 110,000 distinct CDR3 sequences, around 20% occurring once; the ten biggest clones make up about 3%. Before extraction, the whole blood was not fractionated, and total RNA was taken from it.

The TCR was taken from a human donor in good health. V usage is TRBV19 and J usage is TRBJ2-1; TRBD2 aligns across 11 bases. DNA of the CDR3: TGTGCCAGTAGTAGACTAGCGGGAAACAATGAGCAGTTCTTC. Protein product: CASSRLAGNNEQFF.